The clone carrying this TCR beta chain has a handful of counts. Its target is not known. Germline V gives CDR1 LNHDA, CDR2 SQIVND (reference sequence). The CDR3 covers 14 residues. The V and J ends lost 11 bases and 4 bases, in that order; junction bases with no gene match: 13. Time point noted: newly diagnosed GD, antithyroid drugs for less than 3 months. Generation of the TCR library employed RNA extracted from PBMCs. Nine milliliters of peripheral blood were taken and placed in EDTA tubes. This record belongs to a study of regulatory T cells in long-lasting Graves disease. Overall study findings and caveats: Newly diagnosed Graves' patients had higher TCR diversity than persistent ones.

Assembly of TCR beta libraries relied on iRepertoire HTBI primers together with Arm-PCR of CDR3 regions. TCRdb used MiXCR to reprocess the multiplex PCR reads, holding one entry per CDR3 protein. The sample comprises some 500,000 distinct CDR3 sequences, roughly 13% of which are singletons, and 10% rests with the top ten. The sample also formed part of further work on T cells in Graves' hyperthyroidism and ophthalmopathy.

The chain couples TRBV19 to TRBJ1-2, with 7 bases lining up with TRBD1. The sample here was peripheral blood mononuclear cells (PBMCs), taken at new diagnosis, from a patient treated with antithyroid drugs. This sequence was found in a man in his thirties or forties with Graves disease. The CDR3 here is CAVPIQGRSYGYTF. The CDR3 coding sequence is TGTGCCGTCCCGATACAGGGGAGGAGCTATGGCTACACCTTC.